The subject of this entry is one TCR beta chain. In the authors' workflow: It was from reference gene primer amplification that nucleated cell counts were estimated. Profiled with immunoSEQ multiplex PCR; TCRdb holds only in-frame clones, not every one. Clone size and the V and J calls come from that table; the DNA yielded D and trimming. Seen here are over 95,000 clones, just under 90% observed once, and the top ten hold 4% to 5.5%. This record belongs to a study of blood T cell repertoires in COVID-19. The germline V and J ends were trimmed by 4 bases and 4 bases, with 16 bases remaining between them. The germline V gene encodes CDR1 MDHEN and CDR2 SYDVKM. The CDR3 has 15 residues.

This sequence was found in a woman in her forties or fifties with acute or convalescent COVID-19. Sequenced material: peripheral blood. The chain is built from TRBV28 and TRBJ1-2; D gene ambiguous. The CDR3 spells CASSSPRAGSYGYTF. The CDR3 coding sequence is TGTGCCAGCAGTTCACCTCGGGCGGGGAGCTATGGCTACACCTTC.